One and the same sample provided the 27 T cell receptor beta chains below, sequenced in a study of blood T cell repertoires in COVID-19. The data were produced by immunoSEQ multiplex PCR, yet TCRdb's version contains in-frame clones alone and is incomplete. The profile shows about 150,000 clones, under 85% of them singletons. The sequencing sample was made of peripheral blood. The receptors derive from a man aged 55-75 years with COVID-19, enrolled during active disease.

V and J are TRBV19 and TRBJ1-3; 11 bases are a match to TRBD1. The V and J ends lost 6 bases and 0 bases, in that order; junction bases with no gene match: 4. The CDR3 runs 16 residues. In germline, CDR1 is LNHDA, CDR2 SQIVND (reference sequence). The CDR3 nucleotides read TGTGCCAGTAGCAGGACAGGGGGCGCCTCTGGAAACACCATATATTTT. It is translated as CASSRTGGASGNTIYF.

This rearrangement joins TRBV6-6 to TRBJ1-5; D is unresolved. This CDR3 is built from 14 residues. Trimming removed 2 bases from V and 1 base from J, with 6 bases in between. Germline loops: CDR1 MNHNY, CDR2 SVGAGI (reference sequence). CDR3 nucleotide sequence: TGTGCCAGCAGTTACCCCGAGAGCAATCAGCCCCAGCATTTT. This encodes CASSYPESNQPQHF.

J is TRBJ2-7 and V is TRBV6-5; 8 nucleotides align to TRBD1. The CDR3 is 15 residues long. V dropped 6 bases and J dropped 2; count of bases not matched to a gene: 9. Germline V gene data show CDR1 as MNHEY and CDR2 as SVGAGI. Here the CDR3 reads CASSLLGTGTYEQYF. CDR3 sequence (DNA): TGTGCCAGCAGCCTCCTGGGGACAGGTACCTACGAGCAGTACTTC.

DNA for the CDR3: TGTGCCAGTAGTCCCGCAGCGGTGGCCCTCTACGAGCAGTACTTC. Amino acids: CASSPAAVALYEQYF. The genes are TRBV19 and TRBJ2-7; D perhaps matches TRBD2 (5 bases). The length of the CDR3 is 15 residues. Trimming stripped 5 bases from V and 3 bases from J, with 17 bases between. CDR1 and CDR2 from the germline V gene are LNHDA and SQIVND (reference sequence). Full variable domain (rest looked up from reference TRBV19 and TRBJ2-7): DGGITQSPKYLFRKEGQNVTLSCEQNLNHDAMYWYRQDPGQGLRLIYYSQIVNDFQKGDIAEGYSVSREKKESFPLTVTSAQKNPTAFYLCASSPAAVALYEQYFGPGTRLTVT.

The chain carries TRBV7-9 and TRBJ1-2; D is unclear. CDR1 and CDR2 (germline): SEHNR, FQNEAQ (reference sequence). The CDR3 length is 13 residues. V shed 3 bases and J shed 2 bases, with 7 bases lying between them. CDR3 in amino acids: CASSLGLNYGYTF. DNA of the CDR3: TGTGCCAGCAGCTTGGGCCTCAACTATGGCTACACCTTC. Supplemented by reference TRBV7-9 and TRBJ1-2, the full variable domain reads DTGVSQNPRHKITKRGQNVTFRCDPISEHNRLYWYRQTLGQGPEFLTYFQNEAQLEKSRLLSDRFSAERPKGSFSTLEIQRTEQGDSAMYLCASSLGLNYGYTFGSGTRLTVV.

The chain recombines TRBV20-1 with TRBJ1-2; D may be TRBD1 (5 bases). Looked up from germline, CDR1 is DFQATT and CDR2 is SNEGSKA (reference sequence). Trimming removed 1 base at V and 5 bases at J, with 5 bases between. This CDR3 contains 11 residues. In nucleotides, the CDR3 is TGCAGTGCTAGAGGACAGTATGGCTACACCTTC. Translated, it gives CSARGQYGYTF.

The CDR3 sequence: CASSYPTAGNTGELFF. CDR3 in DNA: TGTGCCAGCAGTTACCCCACAGCGGGGAACACCGGGGAGCTGTTTTTT. This chain uses TRBV6-6 with TRBJ2-2, with a tentative D call TRBD2 (6 bases). The CDR3 is 16 amino acids. Germline CDR1 MNHNY, CDR2 SVGAGI (reference sequence). V lost 2 bases and J 1 base, leaving 11 bases between the germline ends.

This CDR3 reads CASSEGGVAETQYF. In DNA form, the CDR3 reads TGTGCCAGCAGTGAGGGAGGGGTAGCAGAGACCCAGTACTTC. The chain carries TRBV5-6 and TRBJ2-5, with 7 nucleotides matching TRBD2. The ends lost 5 bases at V and 4 bases at J; junction bases unmatched: 8. Germline CDR1 is SGHDT and CDR2 is YYEEEE. The CDR3 runs 14 residues.

The chain links TRBV18 to TRBJ1-5; D not resolved. The CDR3 loop spans 14 amino acids. The germline V gene has CDR1 KGHSH and CDR2 LQKENI. Trimming cost V 2 bases and J 7 bases, with 12 bases left between them. CDR3 region: CASSPDLGRQPQHF. CDR3 coding DNA: TGTGCCAGCTCACCAGATCTGGGCAGACAGCCCCAGCATTTT.

The chain combines TRBV4-3 with TRBJ1-1; D may be TRBD1 (5 bases). Looked up from germline, CDR1 is LGHNA and CDR2 is YSLEER. CDR3 length: 15 amino acids. V lost 0 bases and J 10 bases, leaving 18 bases between the germline ends. CDR3 loop: CASSQDHGGGGGAFF. In nucleotides, the CDR3 is TGCGCCAGCAGCCAAGATCATGGAGGTGGGGGAGGAGCTTTCTTT.

The chain is built from TRBV11-3 and TRBJ1-1; D gene unclear. This CDR3 has 13 amino acids. Germline CDR1 SGHNT, CDR2 YENEEA. V was pared by 8 bases and J by 2 bases, with 12 bases between. The CDR3 DNA sequence: TGTGCCAGCCGCGCCAGCGAAAACACTGAAGCTTTCTTT. The encoded protein is CASRASENTEAFF. The whole variable domain, filled in from reference TRBV11-3 and TRBJ1-1, reads EAGVVQSPRYKIIEKKQPVAFWCNPISGHNTLYWYLQNLGQGPELLIRYENEEAVDDSQLPKDRFSAERLKGVDSTLKIQPAELGDSAVYLCASRASENTEAFFGQGTRLTVV.

The chain links TRBV5-1 to TRBJ1-6; 9 bases agree with TRBD1. CDR1 and CDR2 from the germline V gene are SGHRS and YFSETQ. Trimming at V came to 4 bases and at J to 10 bases, leaving 12 bases not matched to a gene. There are 16 residues in the CDR3. CDR3 amino acids: CASSPGGRQGDSPLHF. The CDR3 DNA reads as TGCGCCAGCAGCCCGGGGGGGCGACAGGGGGACTCACCCCTCCACTTT.

This sequence joins TRBV19 and TRBJ2-2; possible D gene TRBD1, 6 bases. The germline gives CDR1 LNHDA, CDR2 SQIVND (reference sequence). There are 15 residues in the CDR3. The V and J ends lost 4 bases and 0 bases respectively, with 9 bases between them. CDR3 nucleotide sequence: TGTGCCAGTAGTACAGGGGCCGCGAACACCGGGGAGCTGTTTTTT. It yields the protein CASSTGAANTGELFF.

The chain recombines TRBV7-8 with TRBJ2-3, with D possibly TRBD1 on 5 matching bases. Trimming shortened V by 1 base and J by 4 bases, and 12 bases separated the two germline ends. Germline CDR1 SGHVS, CDR2 FQNEAQ. This CDR3 spans 15 amino acids. The DNA of the CDR3 is TGTGCCAGCAGCTTAGACAGGAACGCAGCAGATACGCAGTATTTT. Amino acids: CASSLDRNAADTQYF.

J is TRBJ1-1 and V is TRBV5-1; a weak D match, TRBD1 (5 bases). Per germline, CDR1 SGHRS and CDR2 YFSETQ. With 0 bases removed from V and 8 bases from J, the gap between germline ends came to 20 bases. The CDR3 sequence is 16 residues long. The CDR3 loop reads CASSLGLGTGVPEAFF. In DNA form, the CDR3 reads TGCGCCAGCAGCTTGGGCCTAGGTACAGGTGTTCCCGAAGCTTTCTTT.

V gene TRBV7-2 combines with J gene TRBJ2-5; D is ambiguous. Trimming cost V 1 base and J 0 bases, with 9 bases left between them. The CDR3 has 15 amino acids. Germline CDR1 is SGHTA and CDR2 is FQGNSA. The CDR3 nucleotides read TGTGCCAGCAGCTTAGTTTCGGTGTACCAAGAGACCCAGTACTTC. It is translated as CASSLVSVYQETQYF.

The chain is built from TRBV9 and TRBJ1-3; tentatively, D is TRBD1 (5 bases). The CDR3 has 14 amino acids. V lost 2 bases and J 5 bases, leaving 11 bases between the germline ends. Germline loops: CDR1 SGDLS, CDR2 YYNGEE. CDR3 DNA: TGTGCCAGCAGCGTGACAGACGGTAGAAACACCATATATTTT. Its translation is CASSVTDGRNTIYF.

The chain combines TRBV5-1 with TRBJ2-2; TRBD2 matches 9 bases. V lost 0 bases to trimming and J lost 7 bases; unmatched junction nucleotides: 13. CDR3 size: 18 residues. Germline assignment: CDR1 SGHRS and CDR2 YFSETQ. CDR3 in amino acids: CASSLAGASGVSGGELFF. The CDR3 DNA reads as TGCGCCAGCAGCTTGGCCGGGGCTAGCGGGGTATCCGGCGGGGAGCTGTTTTTT.

The rearrangement links TRBV2 to TRBJ1-1; 8 nucleotides match TRBD1. Trimming at V came to 6 bases and at J to 5 bases, leaving 5 bases not matched to a gene. CDR3 size: 13 residues. CDR1 is SNHLY, CDR2 FYNNEI, per germline. The CDR3 protein is CASSARQGTEAFF. CDR3 bases: TGTGCCAGCAGCGCCCGACAGGGGACTGAAGCTTTCTTT.

The genes are TRBV9 and TRBJ1-4; 7 bases agree with TRBD1. V lost 3 bases to trimming and J lost 2 bases; unmatched junction nucleotides: 7. Germline V lookup: CDR1 SGDLS, CDR2 YYNGEE. The length of the CDR3 is 16 residues. CDR3 protein: CASSGGAQGTNEKLFF. CDR3 bases: TGTGCCAGCAGCGGGGGGGCACAGGGGACTAATGAAAAACTGTTTTTT.

J is TRBJ1-5 and V is TRBV2; D is unclear. Germline V gene lookup returns CDR1 SNHLY and CDR2 FYNNEI. V was cut by 5 bases and J by 9 bases, with 11 bases left in between. This CDR3 spans 12 amino acids. The CDR3 loop is CASSRGSRPQHF. In DNA form, the CDR3 reads TGTGCCAGCAGTCGAGGGAGTCGGCCCCAGCATTTT.

The rearrangement joins TRBV19 to TRBJ1-1; tentative D call: TRBD1 (6 bases). Germline values: CDR1 LNHDA, CDR2 SQIVND (reference sequence). Trimming pared 6 bases from V and 5 bases from J, leaving 22 bases between. The CDR3 totals 16 residues. CDR3 DNA sequence: TGTGCCAGTAGGGGATACCGGCGGGGGGCGCAGACTGAAGCTTTCTTT. Its protein product is CASRGYRRGAQTEAFF.

CDR3 amino acids: CASSIGGGRSPLHF. CDR3 DNA sequence: TGTGCCAGTAGTATAGGCGGGGGTCGGTCACCCCTCCACTTT. The chain couples TRBV19 to TRBJ1-6, with D possibly TRBD1 on 5 matching bases. Trimming took off 1 base at V and 10 bases at J, with 11 bases between the two ends. CDR1 and CDR2 (germline): LNHDA, SQIVND (reference sequence). The CDR3 has 14 amino acids.

The chain is built from TRBV4-1 and TRBJ2-1, with 8 bases matching TRBD2. With 0 bases clipped from V and 2 bases from J, the junction kept 3 bases outside the gene matches. This CDR3 comprises 16 residues. Germline V lookup: CDR1 MGHRA, CDR2 YSYEKL. The CDR3 loop is CASSQDRSGAYNEQFF. The CDR3 coding sequence is TGCGCCAGCAGCCAAGATCGTAGCGGGGCCTACAATGAGCAGTTCTTC.

The rearrangement joins TRBV7-2 to TRBJ1-2; D ambiguous. Trimming shortened V by 2 bases and J by 2 bases, and 6 bases separated the two germline ends. The V gene's germline CDR1 is SGHTA and CDR2 FQGNSA. The length of the CDR3 is 13 residues. CDR3 loop: CASSLTQNYGYTF. The CDR3 DNA reads as TGTGCCAGCAGCTTAACCCAGAACTATGGCTACACCTTC.

The J gene is TRBJ1-1, the V gene TRBV6-6, with 10 bases lining up with TRBD1. J lost 7 bases, V lost 5 bases, and 10 bases had no gene match. Germline V gives CDR1 MNHNY, CDR2 SVGAGI (reference sequence). The CDR3 extends over 15 amino acids. In DNA, the CDR3 is TGTGCCAGCAGTCTCGGGACAGGGGTTCGGGGTGAAGCTTTCTTT. The encoded protein is CASSLGTGVRGEAFF.

This clone has only a few counts. The rearrangement joins TRBV27 to TRBJ2-2; a possible D gene is TRBD1 (5 bases). The CDR3 covers 14 residues. V lost 9 bases and J 2 bases, leaving 13 bases between the germline ends. Germline V CDR1 and CDR2: MNHEY, SMNVEV (reference sequence). The CDR3 loop reads CASYPGYNTGELFF. CDR3 sequence (DNA): TGTGCCAGTTACCCAGGGTATAACACCGGGGAGCTGTTTTTT.